Following are 17 T cell receptor beta chains from one sample sequenced in a study of lymphopenia after photon versus proton radiotherapy. Generated by immunoSEQ multiplex PCR, the TCRdb table keeps only in-frame clones and is missing some. The profile shows around 66,000 clones, more than 75% of them singletons. The sample here was peripheral blood, taken from a patient treated with photon-based radiotherapy. These receptors were obtained from a man in his forties or fifties with gastric cancer.

V usage is TRBV28 and J usage is TRBJ1-1, with TRBD1 identical over 8 bases. The CDR3 consists of 15 residues. With V trimmed by 6 bases and J by 0 bases, 6 bases remained unmatched. Per germline, CDR1 MDHEN and CDR2 SYDVKM. The CDR3 sequence: CASSTGGYLNTEAFF. The CDR3 DNA reads as TGTGCCAGCAGCACAGGGGGGTATTTGAACACTGAAGCTTTCTTT.

This chain joins TRBV5-4 and TRBJ2-2; 8 bases map to TRBD2. This CDR3 has 16 residues. Looked up from germline, CDR1 is SGHNT and CDR2 is YYREEE (reference sequence). V lost 4 bases, J lost 6 bases, and 11 bases stayed unmatched. CDR3 coding DNA: TGTGCCAGCAGCCACACGGGACTAGGAAGGGCCGGGGAGCTGTTTTTT. It encodes CASSHTGLGRAGELFF. The full variable domain, in which reference TRBV5-4 and TRBJ2-2 provide the parts outside the CDR3, is ETGVTQSPTHLIKTRGQQVTLRCSSQSGHNTVSWYQQALGQGPQFIFQYYREEENGRGNFPPRFSGLQFPNYSSELNVNALELDDSALYLCASSHTGLGRAGELFFGEGSRLTVL.

The chain couples TRBV6-4 to TRBJ1-1; 8 bases match TRBD1. V was pared by 3 bases and J by 0 bases, with 3 bases of the junction left unmatched. There are 15 residues in the CDR3. Germline V CDR1 and CDR2: MRHNA, SNTAGT. The CDR3 bases are TGTGCCAGCAGTGAACAGGGGGACATGAACACTGAAGCTTTCTTT. Residues: CASSEQGDMNTEAFF.

This clone was seen a handful of times. CDR3 nucleotide sequence: TGTGCCAGCGGAGGAGGGCTAAATCAGCCCCAGCATTTT. Translated, it gives CASGGGLNQPQHF. The chain has TRBV2 and TRBJ1-5; D is unresolved. The CDR3 contains 13 residues. Per germline, CDR1 SNHLY and CDR2 FYNNEI. V was pared by 8 bases and J by 4 bases, with 12 bases between.

The J gene is TRBJ2-1, the V gene TRBV4-1; D assignment may be TRBD1 or TRBD2 (6 bases each). The CDR3 is 16 amino acids. Trimming took off 1 base at V and 2 bases at J, with 12 bases between the two ends. CDR1 is MGHRA, CDR2 YSYEKL, per germline. This CDR3 is CASSQVGRGPYNEQFF. Here the CDR3 DNA reads TGCGCCAGCAGCCAAGTAGGACGGGGGCCCTACAATGAGCAGTTCTTC.

The V call is TRBV2, the J call TRBJ2-5; D not resolved. Germline V gene sequence: CDR1 SNHLY, CDR2 FYNNEI. V was clipped by 7 bases and J by 5 bases, with 11 bases between them. The length of the CDR3 is 12 residues. This CDR3 is CASIRVGETQYF. CDR3 DNA sequence: TGTGCCAGCATTAGGGTCGGGGAGACCCAGTACTTC. The whole variable domain, remainder taken from reference TRBV2 and TRBJ2-5, is EPEVTQTPSHQVTQMGQEVILRCVPISNHLYFYWYRQILGQKVEFLVSFYNNEISEKSEIFDDQFSVERPDGSNFTLKIRSTKLEDSAMYFCASIRVGETQYFGPGTRLLVL.

The V call is TRBV9, the J call TRBJ1-2; D is undetermined. CDR1 SGDLS and CDR2 YYNGEE come from the germline V gene. V lost 0 bases to trimming and J lost 0 bases, with 9 bases between them. The CDR3 is made up of 15 amino acids. CDR3 sequence reads: CASSVGHTTNYGYTF. Here the CDR3 DNA reads TGTGCCAGCAGCGTAGGTCATACGACTAACTATGGCTACACCTTC.

J is TRBJ1-1 and V is TRBV7-2; D gene ambiguous. CDR3 length equals 14 residues. CDR1 and CDR2 from the germline V gene are SGHTA and FQGNSA. V was shortened by 5 bases and J by 0 bases, with 10 bases between the two germline ends. The CDR3 region is CASSPPPVNTEAFF. The CDR3 nucleotides are TGTGCCAGCAGCCCACCCCCAGTGAACACTGAAGCTTTCTTT.

Remarks on this clone: This same CDR3 is encoded by further DNA sequences in the sample. This chain joins TRBV2 and TRBJ1-3; D might be TRBD1 (5 bases). The CDR3 extends over 16 amino acids. V shed 1 base and J shed 0 bases, with 10 bases lying between them. Looked up from germline, CDR1 is SNHLY and CDR2 is FYNNEI. The CDR3 coding sequence is TGTGCCAGCAGTGAAGGTACAGGAAACTCTGGAAACACCATATATTTT. Its translation: CASSEGTGNSGNTIYF.

The rearrangement joins TRBV6-6 to TRBJ2-3; 12 bases fit TRBD2. The germline gives CDR1 MNHNY, CDR2 SVGAGI (reference sequence). This CDR3 has 16 amino acids. The ends lost 6 bases at V and 2 bases at J; junction bases unmatched: 6. The CDR3 is CASRLAGGKLTDTQYF. CDR3 nucleotides: TGTGCCAGCAGGCTAGCGGGGGGGAAACTCACAGATACGCAGTATTTT.

This rearrangement joins TRBV7-2 to TRBJ2-1; possibly TRBD2 for D (6 bases). Germline V gene lookup returns CDR1 SGHTA and CDR2 FQGNSA. With 3 bases removed from V and 2 bases from J, the gap between germline ends came to 8 bases. The CDR3 has 14 amino acids. For the CDR3, the DNA is TGTGCCAGCAGCTTGGGGGGAACCTACAATGAGCAGTTCTTC. As protein: CASSLGGTYNEQFF. Supplemented by reference TRBV7-2 and TRBJ2-1, the full variable domain reads GAGVSQSPSNKVTEKGKDVELRCDPISGHTALYWYRQSLGQGLEFLIYFQGNSAPDKSGLPSDRFSAERTGGSVSTLTIQRTQQEDSAVYLCASSLGGTYNEQFFGPGTRLTVL.

This clone showed up just a few times. This chain joins TRBV7-9 and TRBJ1-4; maybe TRBD1 (5 bases). Trimming removed 1 base from V and 6 bases from J, with 9 bases in between. Germline CDR1 SEHNR, CDR2 FQNEAQ (reference sequence). The CDR3 spans 14 residues. As DNA, the CDR3 is TGTGCCAGCAGCTTAGTCGGGGGGTATGAAAAACTGTTTTTT. It is translated as CASSLVGGYEKLFF.

The chain couples TRBV7-9 to TRBJ2-5; TRBD2 matches 11 bases. The CDR3 has 15 residues. The germline CDR1 and CDR2 sequences are SEHNR and FQNEAQ (reference sequence). V trimming: 3 bases; J trimming: 7 bases; junction bases outside the gene matches: 7. CDR3 sequence (DNA): TGTGCCAGCAGCTTGGCTAGCGGGGGGTATGGGACCCAGTACTTC. It codes for CASSLASGGYGTQYF.

V is TRBV5-1 and J is TRBJ2-3, with 11 positions matching TRBD2. The germline CDR1 and CDR2 sequences are SGHRS and YFSETQ. The trim removed 4 bases at V and 0 bases at J, leaving 4 bases unmatched. CDR3 length: 16 amino acids. In nucleotides, the CDR3 is TGCGCCAGCAGCCCCGGGACTAGCGGCAGCACAGATACGCAGTATTTT. Protein sequence: CASSPGTSGSTDTQYF.

The chain is built from TRBV7-6 and TRBJ1-4, with 10 positions matching TRBD1. J was trimmed by 7 bases and V by 3 bases; bases with no gene match: 5. Germline assignment: CDR1 SGHVS and CDR2 FNYEAQ. The CDR3 has 15 amino acids. CDR3 protein: CASSFGTGASEKLFF. The CDR3 DNA is TGTGCCAGCAGCTTTGGGACAGGGGCCAGTGAAAAACTGTTTTTT.

The rearrangement uses TRBV7-9 and TRBJ1-4, with D tentatively TRBD1 (6 bases). With 4 bases removed from V and 8 bases from J, the gap between germline ends came to 20 bases. CDR1 SEHNR and CDR2 FQNEAQ come from the germline V gene (reference sequence). The CDR3 is 16 amino acids. In DNA form, the CDR3 reads TGTGCCAGCAGCTCGCCCGGTAATAGGGGGAACGAAAAACTGTTTTTT. Protein product: CASSSPGNRGNEKLFF. Together with reference TRBV7-9 and TRBJ1-4, the CDR3 gives the full variable domain: DTGVSQNPRHKITKRGQNVTFRCDPISEHNRLYWYRQTLGQGPEFLTYFQNEAQLEKSRLLSDRFSAERPKGSFSTLEIQRTEQGDSAMYLCASSSPGNRGNEKLFFGSGTQLSVL.

This chain links TRBV6-5 with TRBJ2-7; D gene ambiguous. V was trimmed by 1 base and J by 3 bases, leaving 7 bases between them. The CDR3 has 13 residues. Germline V lookup: CDR1 MNHEY, CDR2 SVGAGI. The CDR3 loop is CASSYLGNYEQYF. The CDR3 DNA reads TGTGCCAGCAGTTACTTGGGTAACTACGAGCAGTACTTC.